This record covers a single TCR beta chain. Its antigen is unknown. The PCR used 60 Vbeta and 13 Jbeta primers. The protocol was immunoSEQ multiplex PCR, while the TCRdb copy is restricted to in-frame clones and leaves out a portion. The sample includes 80,000 to 95,000 clones. This sample was taken from a study of cytomegalovirus exposure and HLA in healthy donors. Points from the study as a whole: Donor immune exposure was known only as CMV serostatus. Presence/absence analyses took donor sequencing depth as roughly uniform.

V shed 4 bases and J shed 12 bases, with 19 bases lying between them. CDR1 and CDR2 from the germline V gene are SEHNR and FQNEAQ (reference sequence). The CDR3 has 13 amino acids. This clonotype was obtained from a man aged 45-65 years in good health and CMV-seropositive. Sequenced: PBMCs. The V and J genes are TRBV7-9 and TRBJ2-7; no reliable D call. The CDR3 DNA reads TGTGCCAGCAGCTCAGAAACCCTTCGCTTGTGGTACTTC. It encodes CASSSETLRLWYF.